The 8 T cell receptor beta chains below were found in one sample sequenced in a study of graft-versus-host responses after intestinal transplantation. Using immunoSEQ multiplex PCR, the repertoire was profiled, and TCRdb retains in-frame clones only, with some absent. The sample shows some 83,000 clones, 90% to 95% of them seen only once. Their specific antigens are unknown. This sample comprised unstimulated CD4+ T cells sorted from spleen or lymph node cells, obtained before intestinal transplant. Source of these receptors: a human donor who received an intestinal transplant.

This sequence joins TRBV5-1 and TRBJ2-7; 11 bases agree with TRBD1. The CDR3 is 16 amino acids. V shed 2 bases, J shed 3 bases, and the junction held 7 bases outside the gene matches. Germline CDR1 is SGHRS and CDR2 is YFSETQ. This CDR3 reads CASSLPAGTGGYEQYF. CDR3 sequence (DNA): TGCGCCAGCAGCTTACCCGCCGGGACAGGGGGCTACGAGCAGTACTTC.

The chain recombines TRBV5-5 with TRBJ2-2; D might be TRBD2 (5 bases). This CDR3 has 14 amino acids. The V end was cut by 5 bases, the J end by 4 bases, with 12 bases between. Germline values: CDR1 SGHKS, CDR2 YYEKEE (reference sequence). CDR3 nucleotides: TGTGCCAGCAGTCTGGGAGCGGTCACCGGGGAGCTGTTTTTT. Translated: CASSLGAVTGELFF.

The CDR3 protein is CASSIRTGQSSPLHF. In DNA, the CDR3 is TGTGCCAGTAGTATAAGGACAGGGCAAAGCTCACCCCTCCACTTT. The rearrangement joins TRBV19 to TRBJ1-6, with 8 bases that match TRBD1. V was pared by 2 bases and J by 10 bases, with 7 bases of the junction left unmatched. Germline V gene sequence: CDR1 LNHDA, CDR2 SQIVND (reference sequence). This CDR3 spans 15 amino acids.

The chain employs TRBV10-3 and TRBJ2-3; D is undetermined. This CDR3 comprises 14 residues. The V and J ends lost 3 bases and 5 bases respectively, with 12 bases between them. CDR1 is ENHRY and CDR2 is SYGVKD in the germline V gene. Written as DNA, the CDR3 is TGTGCCATCAGTGAACCTATAGACTTAGATACGCAGTATTTT. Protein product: CAISEPIDLDTQYF.

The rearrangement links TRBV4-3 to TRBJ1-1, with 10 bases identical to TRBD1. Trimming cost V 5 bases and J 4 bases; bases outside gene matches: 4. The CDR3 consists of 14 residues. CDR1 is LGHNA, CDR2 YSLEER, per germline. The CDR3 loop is CASSARDRGTEAFF. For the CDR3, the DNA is TGCGCCAGCAGCGCCCGGGACAGGGGCACTGAAGCTTTCTTT.

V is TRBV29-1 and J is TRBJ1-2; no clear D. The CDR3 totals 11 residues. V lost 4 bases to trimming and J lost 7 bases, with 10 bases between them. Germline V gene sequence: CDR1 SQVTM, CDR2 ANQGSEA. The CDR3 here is CSVGGSGGYTF. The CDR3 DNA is TGCAGCGTTGGAGGGTCGGGTGGCTACACCTTC.

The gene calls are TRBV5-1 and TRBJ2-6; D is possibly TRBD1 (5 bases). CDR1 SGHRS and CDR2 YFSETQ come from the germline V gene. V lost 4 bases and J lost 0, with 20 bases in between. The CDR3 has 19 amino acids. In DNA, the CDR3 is TGCGCCAGCAGCCAACGGATCTCACAGGTACTCTCTGGGGCCAACGTCCTGACTTTC. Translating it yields CASSQRISQVLSGANVLTF.

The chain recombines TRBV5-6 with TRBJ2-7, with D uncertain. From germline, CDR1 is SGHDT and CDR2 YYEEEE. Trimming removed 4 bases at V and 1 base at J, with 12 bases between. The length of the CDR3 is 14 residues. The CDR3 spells CASSLDTVSYEQYF. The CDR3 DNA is TGTGCCAGCAGCCTTGACACGGTTTCCTACGAGCAGTACTTC.